These T cell receptor beta chains were read from a single sample in a study of spatial heterogeneity in lung cancer. MiXCR, applied by TCRdb to the 5' RACE reads, yields one record per CDR3 protein. The data hold under 75,000 distinct CDR3 sequences, with about an eighth observed a single time. This specimen was PBMCs, taken at surgery. These receptors were obtained from a male donor with early-stage non-small cell lung cancer. Each CDR3 is given with its conserved first and last residue. A D gene is named only where the DNA matches it firmly. Some rows have no size entry. The others give once, few or many, or a class for an expanded clone.

>TRBV20-1|-|-|TRBJ2-3
CSASYGLPTDTQYF
TGCAGTGCTAGTTACGGCTTACCGACAGATACGCAGTATTTT
>TRBV27|-|once|TRBJ2-1
CASSSRDKFPPNEQFF
TGTGCCAGCAGTTCTCGGGACAAATTCCCCCCTAATGAGCAGTTCTTC
>TRBV29-1|-|once|TRBJ1-1
CSVEGPQGFETEAFF
TGCAGCGTTGAGGGCCCACAGGGATTCGAGACTGAAGCTTTCTTT
>TRBV21-1|-|many|TRBJ2-7
CASSPRDRGYEQYF
TGTGCCAGCAGCCCCCGGGACAGGGGTTACGAGCAGTACTTC
>TRBV7-2|TRBD1|many|TRBJ1-5
CASSDRVNQPQHF
TGTGCCAGCAGCGACAGGGTCAATCAGCCCCAGCATTTT
>TRBV6-5|TRBD1|many|TRBJ1-2
CASRSTGGAGYGYTF
TGTGCCAGCAGGTCGACAGGGGGGGCCGGCTATGGCTACACCTTC
>TRBV7-2|TRBD1|-|TRBJ2-7
CASSWGQGGLGEQYF
TGTGCCAGCAGCTGGGGACAGGGAGGGTTAGGGGAGCAGTACTTC
>TRBV3-1|-|-|TRBJ1-4
CASSSAHYGEKLFF
TGTGCCAGCAGCTCCGCGCACTATGGGGAAAAACTGTTTTTT
>TRBV4-3|TRBD2|-|TRBJ2-1
CASSQDVGGGLYNEQFF
TGCGCCAGCAGCCAAGACGTGGGGGGAGGGCTGTACAATGAGCAGTTCTTC
>TRBV11-2|-|few|TRBJ2-3
CASSLAYSSDTQYF
TGTGCCAGCAGCTTAGCCTACAGCTCAGATACGCAGTATTTT
>TRBV9|TRBD1|-|TRBJ2-2
CASSVQGTVNTGELFF
TGTGCCAGCAGCGTACAGGGGACAGTCAACACCGGGGAGCTGTTTTTT
>TRBV5-6|-|-|TRBJ2-1
CASSISVGEQFF
TGTGCCAGCAGCATTAGCGTTGGTGAGCAGTTCTTC
>TRBV7-9|TRBD1|few|TRBJ2-7
CASSLLGQTDSYEQYF
TGTGCCAGCAGCTTGTTGGGACAGACTGACTCCTACGAGCAGTACTTC
>TRBV29-1|-|-|TRBJ2-7
CSVEVPKVGGARINEQYF
TGCAGCGTTGAAGTTCCTAAGGTTGGGGGTGCCCGAATCAACGAGCAGTACTTC
>TRBV12-3/TRBV12-4|-|few|TRBJ1-5
CASNTGIQPQHF
TGTGCCAGCAACACAGGGATTCAGCCCCAGCATTTT
>TRBV4-3|-|-|TRBJ2-1
CASSQEQRLGYNEQFF
TGCGCCAGCAGCCAAGAGCAGAGGCTAGGTTACAATGAGCAGTTCTTC
>TRBV29-1|-|-|TRBJ2-5
CSVGPFEGKETQYF
TGCAGCGTCGGACCCTTTGAAGGGAAAGAGACCCAGTACTTC
>TRBV6-6|-|few|TRBJ1-5
CASSYSHGGNQPQHF
TGTGCCAGCAGTTACTCTCACGGGGGCAATCAGCCCCAGCATTTT
>TRBV7-9|-|few|TRBJ1-1
CASLSMNTEAFF
TGTGCCAGCTTGTCCATGAACACTGAAGCTTTCTTT
>TRBV29-1|TRBD2|few|TRBJ2-3
CSVEELAGADTQYF
TGCAGCGTTGAAGAGCTAGCGGGAGCAGATACGCAGTATTTT
>TRBV2|TRBD1|few|TRBJ2-4
CASSRDREGVKNIQYF
TGTGCCAGCAGTAGGGACAGGGAAGGGGTCAAAAACATTCAGTACTTC
>TRBV7-9|TRBD1|many|TRBJ1-5
CASSVGTVNQPQHF
TGTGCCAGCAGCGTCGGGACAGTAAATCAGCCCCAGCATTTT
>TRBV2|-|many|TRBJ2-6
CASIFSGANVLTF
TGTGCCAGCATATTCTCTGGGGCCAACGTCCTGACTTTC
>TRBV2|-|-|TRBJ2-1
CASSEAAEQFF
TGTGCCAGCAGTGAGGCGGCCGAGCAGTTCTTC
>TRBV20-1|-|many|TRBJ2-7
CSARDSGQHGHEQYF
TGCAGTGCTAGAGATTCCGGACAACATGGCCACGAGCAGTACTTC
>TRBV7-2|-|few|TRBJ2-6
CASSSRGGEPPFGANVLTF
TGTGCCAGCAGCTCTCGGGGAGGAGAGCCCCCGTTTGGGGCCAACGTCCTGACTTTC
>TRBV6-2/TRBV6-3|TRBD2|many|TRBJ2-1
CASRSLAGVRYEQFF
TGTGCCAGCAGATCCTTAGCGGGAGTTCGATATGAGCAGTTCTTC
>TRBV7-7|-|few|TRBJ1-1
CASSPGGSTEAFF
TGTGCCAGCAGCCCCGGGGGGTCCACTGAAGCTTTCTTT
>TRBV27|-|-|TRBJ1-6
CASIFPSLGTPLHF
TGTGCCAGCATCTTCCCCTCCCTGGGGACACCCCTCCACTTT
>TRBV9|-|-|TRBJ2-2
CASSPRSLRGTSNTGELFF
TGTGCCAGCAGCCCCCGCAGCCTCCGCGGTACCTCGAACACCGGGGAGCTGTTTTTT
>TRBV10-3|-|-|TRBJ1-5
CAIRGTINQPQHF
TGTGCCATCAGAGGGACAATCAATCAGCCCCAGCATTTT
>TRBV5-4|-|once|TRBJ2-7
CASQQGIGSYEQYF
TGTGCCAGTCAACAGGGTATAGGGTCCTACGAGCAGTACTTC
>TRBV7-9|-|many|TRBJ1-1
CASLVQGMNTEAFF
TGTGCCTCCCTGGTTCAGGGGATGAACACTGAAGCTTTCTTT
>TRBV24-1|-|few|TRBJ1-1
CATSDLGGNTEAFF
TGTGCCACCAGTGATTTGGGGGGAAACACTGAAGCTTTCTTT
>TRBV19|-|few|TRBJ2-5
CASSFQGPRGTQYF
TGTGCCAGTAGCTTTCAGGGACCACGGGGGACCCAGTACTTC
>TRBV29-1|-|few|TRBJ2-7
CSASYTDYEQYF
TGCAGCGCCTCCTACACTGACTACGAGCAGTACTTC
>TRBV27|-|many|TRBJ1-1
CASSGFYTEAFF
TGTGCCAGCTCAGGGTTTTACACTGAAGCTTTCTTT
>TRBV5-1|TRBD2|-|TRBJ2-3
CASRQSSGKSADTQYF
TGCGCCAGCAGACAATCTAGCGGGAAGTCTGCAGATACGCAGTATTTT
>TRBV6-1|-|many|TRBJ1-1
CASSGPIQGPTPEAFF
TGTGCCAGCAGTGGTCCGATCCAGGGACCTACCCCTGAAGCTTTCTTT
>TRBV11-3|-|few|TRBJ2-1
CASRLGDGFSYNEQFF
TGTGCCAGCAGACTAGGGGACGGATTCTCCTACAATGAGCAGTTCTTC
>TRBV27|-|-|TRBJ1-2
CASSLSPRTVNYGYTF
TGTGCCAGCAGTTTATCCCCCCGGACAGTTAACTATGGCTACACCTTC
>TRBV20-1|-|many|TRBJ1-2
CSASYRTPSSNYGYTF
TGCAGTGCTAGTTACAGGACACCATCGTCTAACTATGGCTACACCTTC
>TRBV6-1|-|few|TRBJ1-1
CASSEDYTEAFF
TGTGCCAGCAGTGAAGATTACACTGAAGCTTTCTTT
>TRBV27|TRBD1|-|TRBJ1-4
CASSGGFNEKLFF
TGTGCCAGTTCAGGGGGCTTTAATGAAAAACTGTTTTTT
>TRBV14|-|few|TRBJ1-1
CASRLGAEAFF
TGTGCCAGCCGGTTAGGGGCTGAAGCTTTCTTT
>TRBV12-3/TRBV12-4|-|many|TRBJ2-3
CASSSGTLSTDTQYF
TGTGCCAGCAGTTCCGGGACCCTCAGCACAGATACGCAGTATTTT
>TRBV7-2|-|-|TRBJ2-1
CASSFQGGINEQFF
TGTGCCAGCAGCTTTCAGGGGGGTATCAATGAGCAGTTCTTC
>TRBV15|TRBD1|few|TRBJ1-6
CATSIPGTEDNSPLHF
TGTGCCACCAGCATTCCCGGGACAGAAGATAATTCACCCCTCCACTTT
>TRBV27|-|-|TRBJ1-5
CASSYLSGLENQPQHF
TGTGCCAGCAGTTATTTATCGGGGTTGGAAAATCAGCCCCAGCATTTT
>TRBV4-1|-|many|TRBJ1-1
CASSFQGPNTEAFF
TGCGCCAGCAGCTTTCAGGGCCCGAACACTGAAGCTTTCTTT
>TRBV7-9|-|-|TRBJ1-6
CASSSPRDGPDSPLHF
TGTGCCAGCAGCTCGCCCCGGGACGGACCTGATTCACCCCTCCACTTT
>TRBV2|-|few|TRBJ2-7
CASSEAGGSREQYF
TGTGCCAGCAGTGAAGCAGGAGGCTCTAGGGAGCAGTACTTC
>TRBV5-5|-|-|TRBJ2-5
CASNGGPNQETQYF
TGTGCCAGCAACGGAGGACCTAACCAAGAGACCCAGTACTTC
>TRBV9|-|many|TRBJ2-3
CASSPRKRGTDTQYF
TGTGCCAGCAGCCCTAGGAAGCGCGGCACAGATACGCAGTATTTT